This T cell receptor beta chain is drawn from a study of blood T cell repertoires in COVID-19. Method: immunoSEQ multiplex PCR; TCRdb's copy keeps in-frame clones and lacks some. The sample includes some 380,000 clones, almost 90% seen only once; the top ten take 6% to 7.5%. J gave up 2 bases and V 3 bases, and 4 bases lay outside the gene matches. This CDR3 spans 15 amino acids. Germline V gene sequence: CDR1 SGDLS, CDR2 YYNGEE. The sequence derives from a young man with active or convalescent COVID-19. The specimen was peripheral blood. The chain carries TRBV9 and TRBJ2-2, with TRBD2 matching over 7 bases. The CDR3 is CASSASGINTGELFF. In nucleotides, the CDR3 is TGTGCCAGCAGCGCTAGCGGCATAAACACCGGGGAGCTGTTTTTT.